Sequencing of this T cell receptor beta chain was carried out in a study of blood T cells in healthy people across ages. Study as a whole: With template switching, about one barcoded beta molecule was captured per two T cells.

With a J-beta primer mix and a sample-barcoded 5' primer, a second PCR ran about 7 to 12 cycles. TCRdb itself ran the 5' RACE reads through MiXCR, one entry per CDR3 protein. The sample includes 1.5 million to 2 million distinct CDR3 sequences, more than 35% of them seen just once. On this clonotype: Its specificity is not known.

Points from the study as a whole: Strongly correlated with naive T cell percentage was TCR beta diversity. Age showed a roughly linear inverse relationship with TCR beta diversity per million T cells.

This CDR3 has 13 amino acids. The germline V and J ends were trimmed by 10 bases and 9 bases, with 19 bases remaining between them. The V gene's germline CDR1 is MNHNY and CDR2 SVGAGI (reference sequence). Input material: blood. V and J are TRBV6-6 and TRBJ2-1; weak D call: TRBD2 (7 bases). The receptor's source is a human donor in good health. Here the CDR3 reads CATRGGGGGEQFF. The CDR3 nucleotides read TGTGCCACCAGAGGAGGGGGGGGCGGTGAGCAGTTCTTC.